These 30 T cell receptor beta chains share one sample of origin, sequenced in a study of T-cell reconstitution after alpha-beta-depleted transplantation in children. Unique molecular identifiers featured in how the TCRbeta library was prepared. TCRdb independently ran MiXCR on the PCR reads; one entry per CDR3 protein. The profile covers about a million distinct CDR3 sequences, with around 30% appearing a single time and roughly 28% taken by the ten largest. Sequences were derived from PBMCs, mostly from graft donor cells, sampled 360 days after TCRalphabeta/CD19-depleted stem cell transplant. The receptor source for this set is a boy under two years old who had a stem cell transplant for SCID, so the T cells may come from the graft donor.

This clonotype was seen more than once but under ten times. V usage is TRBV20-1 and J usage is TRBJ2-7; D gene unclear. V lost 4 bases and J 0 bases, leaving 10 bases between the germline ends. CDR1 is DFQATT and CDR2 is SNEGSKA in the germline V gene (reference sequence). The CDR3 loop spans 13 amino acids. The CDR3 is CSAISLHSYEQYF. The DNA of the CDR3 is TGCAGTGCTATCTCTCTTCACTCCTACGAGCAGTACTTC.

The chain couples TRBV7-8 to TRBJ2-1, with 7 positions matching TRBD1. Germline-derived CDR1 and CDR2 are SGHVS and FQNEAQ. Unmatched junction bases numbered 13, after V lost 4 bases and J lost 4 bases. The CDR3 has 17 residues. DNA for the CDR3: TGTGCCAGCAGCTCAACCCGGACAGGTTGGTCGTACAATGAGCAGTTCTTC. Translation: CASSSTRTGWSYNEQFF.

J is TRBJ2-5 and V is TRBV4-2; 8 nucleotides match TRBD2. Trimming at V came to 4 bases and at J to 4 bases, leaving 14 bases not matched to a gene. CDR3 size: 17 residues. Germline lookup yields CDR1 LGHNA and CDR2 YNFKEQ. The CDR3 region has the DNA TGTGCCAGCAGCCGAACACCGGGACTAGAGGACGGAGAGACCCAGTACTTC. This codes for CASSRTPGLEDGETQYF.

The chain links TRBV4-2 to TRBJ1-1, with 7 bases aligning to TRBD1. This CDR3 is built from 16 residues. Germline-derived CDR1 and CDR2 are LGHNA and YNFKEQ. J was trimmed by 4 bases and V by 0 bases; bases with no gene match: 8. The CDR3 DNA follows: TGTGCCAGCAGCCAAGATGTAGCAGGGGGGACCACTGAAGCTTTCTTT. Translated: CASSQDVAGGTTEAFF.

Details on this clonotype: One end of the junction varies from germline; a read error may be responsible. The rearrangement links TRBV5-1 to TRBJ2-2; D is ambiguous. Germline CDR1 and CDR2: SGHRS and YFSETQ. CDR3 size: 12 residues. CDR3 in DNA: TGCGCCATCAGCTTACGTACCGGGGAGCTGTTTTTT. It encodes CAISLRTGELFF.

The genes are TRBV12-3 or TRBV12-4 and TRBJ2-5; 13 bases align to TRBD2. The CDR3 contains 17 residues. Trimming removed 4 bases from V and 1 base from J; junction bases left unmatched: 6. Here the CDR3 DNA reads TGTGCCAGCAGTTCCCGGACTAGCGGGGGCTTCCAAGAGACCCAGTACTTC. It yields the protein CASSSRTSGGFQETQYF.

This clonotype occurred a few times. CDR3 in amino acids: CASSESGGHEKLFF. As DNA, the CDR3 is TGTGCCAGCAGCGAATCAGGGGGTCATGAAAAACTGTTTTTT. This sequence joins TRBV7-3 and TRBJ1-4; 7 bases agree with TRBD1. The CDR3 runs 14 residues. CDR1 and CDR2 (germline): SGHTA, FQGTGA. Trimming removed 5 bases from V and 6 bases from J; junction bases left unmatched: 6.

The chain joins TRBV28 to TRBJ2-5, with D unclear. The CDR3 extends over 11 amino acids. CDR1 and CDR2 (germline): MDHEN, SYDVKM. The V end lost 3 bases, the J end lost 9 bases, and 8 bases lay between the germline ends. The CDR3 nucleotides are TGTGCCAGCAGTTTGGGCGCCGCCCAGTACTTC. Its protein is CASSLGAAQYF.

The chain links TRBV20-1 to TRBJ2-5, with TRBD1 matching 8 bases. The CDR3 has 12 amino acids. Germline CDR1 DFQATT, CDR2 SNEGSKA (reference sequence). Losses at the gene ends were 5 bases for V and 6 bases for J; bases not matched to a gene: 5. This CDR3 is CSALQGEKTQYF. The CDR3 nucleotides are TGCAGTGCTTTACAGGGGGAGAAGACCCAGTACTTC.

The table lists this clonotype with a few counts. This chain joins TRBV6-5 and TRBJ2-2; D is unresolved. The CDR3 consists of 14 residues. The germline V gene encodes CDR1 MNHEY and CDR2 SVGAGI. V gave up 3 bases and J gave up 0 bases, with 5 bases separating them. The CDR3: CASSYTANTGELFF. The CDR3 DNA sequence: TGTGCCAGCAGTTATACAGCGAACACCGGGGAGCTGTTTTTT.

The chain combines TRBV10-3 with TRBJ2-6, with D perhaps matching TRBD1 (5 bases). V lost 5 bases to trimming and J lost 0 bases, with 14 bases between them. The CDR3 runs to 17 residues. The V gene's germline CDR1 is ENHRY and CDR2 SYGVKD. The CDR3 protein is CAISSAGHHSGANVLTF. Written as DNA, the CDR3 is TGTGCCATCAGTTCGGCCGGACACCACTCTGGGGCCAACGTCCTGACTTTC.

This chain's CDR3 is CATSDGPKNQNIQYF. The CDR3 DNA follows: TGTGCCACCAGTGATGGACCGAAGAACCAAAACATTCAGTACTTC. The genes are TRBV24-1 and TRBJ2-4; D remains unclear. V dropped 3 bases and J dropped 5 bases, with 13 bases sitting between them. The germline V gene encodes CDR1 KGHDR and CDR2 SFDVKD. This CDR3 contains 15 residues.

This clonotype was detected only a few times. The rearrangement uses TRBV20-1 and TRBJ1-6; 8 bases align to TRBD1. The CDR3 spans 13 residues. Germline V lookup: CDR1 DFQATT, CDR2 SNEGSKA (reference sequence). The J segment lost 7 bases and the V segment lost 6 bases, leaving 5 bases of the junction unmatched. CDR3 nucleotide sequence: TGCAGTGCACGGACAGGGCCGAATTCACCCCTCCACTTT. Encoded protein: CSARTGPNSPLHF.

CDR3: CASSPDPGYSNQPQHF. Here the CDR3 DNA reads TGTGCCAGCAGCCCAGATCCGGGATATAGCAATCAGCCCCAGCATTTT. V gene TRBV4-2 combines with J gene TRBJ1-5; D remains ambiguous. The CDR3 spans 16 residues. Germline V gives CDR1 LGHNA, CDR2 YNFKEQ. The V end was cut by 4 bases, the J end by 0 bases, with 13 bases between.

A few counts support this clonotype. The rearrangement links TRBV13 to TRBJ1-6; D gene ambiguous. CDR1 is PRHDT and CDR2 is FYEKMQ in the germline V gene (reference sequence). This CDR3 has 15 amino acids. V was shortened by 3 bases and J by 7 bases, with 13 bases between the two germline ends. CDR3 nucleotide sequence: TGTGCCAGCAGCTTCGGACGGTCGCTCAATTCACCCCTCCACTTT. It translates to CASSFGRSLNSPLHF.

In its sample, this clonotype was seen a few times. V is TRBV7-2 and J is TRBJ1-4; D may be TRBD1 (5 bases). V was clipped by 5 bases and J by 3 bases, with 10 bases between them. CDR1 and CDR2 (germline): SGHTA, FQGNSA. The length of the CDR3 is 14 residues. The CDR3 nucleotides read TGTGCCAGCAGCGTGGGACTGTCTAATGAAAAACTGTTTTTT. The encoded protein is CASSVGLSNEKLFF. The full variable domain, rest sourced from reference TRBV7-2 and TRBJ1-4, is GAGVSQSPSNKVTEKGKDVELRCDPISGHTALYWYRQSLGQGLEFLIYFQGNSAPDKSGLPSDRFSAERTGGSVSTLTIQRTQQEDSAVYLCASSVGLSNEKLFFGSGTQLSVL.

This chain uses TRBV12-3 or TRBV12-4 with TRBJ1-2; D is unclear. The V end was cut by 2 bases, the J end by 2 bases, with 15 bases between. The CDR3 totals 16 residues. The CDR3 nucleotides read TGTGCCAGCAGTTTAAAGTGGGCGGCCCCCAACTATGGCTACACCTTC. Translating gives CASSLKWAAPNYGYTF.

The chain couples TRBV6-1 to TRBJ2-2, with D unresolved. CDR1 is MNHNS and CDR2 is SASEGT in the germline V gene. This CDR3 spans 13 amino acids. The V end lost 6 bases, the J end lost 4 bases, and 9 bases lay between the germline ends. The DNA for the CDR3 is TGTGCCAGCAGAAGGACCTTCACCGGGGAGCTGTTTTTT. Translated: CASRRTFTGELFF.

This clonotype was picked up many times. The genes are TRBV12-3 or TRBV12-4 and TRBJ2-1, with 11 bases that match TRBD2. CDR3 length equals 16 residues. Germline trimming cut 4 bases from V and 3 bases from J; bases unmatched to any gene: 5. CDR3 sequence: CASSSQLAGDYNEQFF. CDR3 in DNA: TGTGCCAGCAGTTCCCAACTAGCGGGGGACTACAATGAGCAGTTCTTC.

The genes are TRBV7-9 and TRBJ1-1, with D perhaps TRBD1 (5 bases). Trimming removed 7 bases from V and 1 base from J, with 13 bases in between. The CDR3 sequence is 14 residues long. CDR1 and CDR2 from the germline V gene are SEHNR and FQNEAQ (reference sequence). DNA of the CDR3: TGTGCCAGCAAGGAGGCGGGGGAGAACACTGAAGCTTTCTTT. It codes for CASKEAGENTEAFF.

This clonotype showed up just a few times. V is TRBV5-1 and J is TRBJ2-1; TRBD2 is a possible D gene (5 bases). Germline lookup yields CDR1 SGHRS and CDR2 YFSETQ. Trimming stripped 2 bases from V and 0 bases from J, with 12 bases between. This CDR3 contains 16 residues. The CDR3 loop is CASSFVGESSYNEQFF. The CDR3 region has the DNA TGCGCCAGCAGCTTCGTCGGGGAGAGCTCCTACAATGAGCAGTTCTTC. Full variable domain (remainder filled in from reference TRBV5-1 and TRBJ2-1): KAGVTQTPRYLIKTRGQQVTLSCSPISGHRSVSWYQQTPGQGLQFLFEYFSETQRNKGNFPGRFSGRQFSNSRSEMNVSTLELGDSALYLCASSFVGESSYNEQFFGPGTRLTVL.

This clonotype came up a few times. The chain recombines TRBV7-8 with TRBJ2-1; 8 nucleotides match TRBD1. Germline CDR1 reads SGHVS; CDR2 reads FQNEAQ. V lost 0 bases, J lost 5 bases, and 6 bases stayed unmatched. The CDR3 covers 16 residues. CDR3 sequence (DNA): TGTGCCAGCAGCTTAGCCCATGGACAGGGTGACAATGAGCAGTTCTTC. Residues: CASSLAHGQGDNEQFF.

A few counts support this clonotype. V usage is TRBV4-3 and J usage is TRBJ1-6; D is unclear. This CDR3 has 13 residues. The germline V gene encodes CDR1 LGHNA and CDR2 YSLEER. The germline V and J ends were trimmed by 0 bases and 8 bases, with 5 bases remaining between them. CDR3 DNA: TGCGCCAGCAGCCAAGATCGCTATTCACCCCTCCACTTT. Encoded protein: CASSQDRYSPLHF.

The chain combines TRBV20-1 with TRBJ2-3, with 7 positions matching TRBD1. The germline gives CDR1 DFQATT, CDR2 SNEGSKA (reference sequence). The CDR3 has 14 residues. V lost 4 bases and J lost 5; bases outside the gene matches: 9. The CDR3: CSAIPGGKVDTQYF. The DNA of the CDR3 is TGCAGTGCTATTCCAGGGGGAAAGGTAGATACGCAGTATTTT.

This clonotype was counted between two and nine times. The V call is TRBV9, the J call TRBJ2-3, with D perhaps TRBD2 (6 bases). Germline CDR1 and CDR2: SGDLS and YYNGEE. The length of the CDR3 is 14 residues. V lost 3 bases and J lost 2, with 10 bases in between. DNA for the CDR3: TGTGCCAGCAGCGCGGGACTCTTCACAGATACGCAGTATTTT. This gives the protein CASSAGLFTDTQYF.

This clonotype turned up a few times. The CDR3 region has the DNA TGTGCCAGCAGTTTGGGGAGGGCAAAGGGGGATCAGCCCCAGCATTTT. Protein sequence: CASSLGRAKGDQPQHF. The V and J genes are TRBV12-3 or TRBV12-4 and TRBJ1-5; tentatively, D is TRBD1 (6 bases). V was clipped by 3 bases and J by 5 bases, with 17 bases between them. The CDR3 totals 16 residues.

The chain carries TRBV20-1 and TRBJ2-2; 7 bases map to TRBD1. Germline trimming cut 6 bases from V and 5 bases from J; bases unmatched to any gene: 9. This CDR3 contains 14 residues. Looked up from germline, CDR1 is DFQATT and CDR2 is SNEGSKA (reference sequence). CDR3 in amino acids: CSARPDRATGELFF. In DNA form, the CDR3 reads TGCAGTGCGAGACCCGACAGGGCAACCGGGGAGCTGTTTTTT.

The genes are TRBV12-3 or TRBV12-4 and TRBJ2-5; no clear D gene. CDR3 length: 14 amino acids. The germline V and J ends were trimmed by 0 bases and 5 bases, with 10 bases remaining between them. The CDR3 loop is CASSLAKGLETQYF. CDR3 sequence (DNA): TGTGCCAGCAGTTTAGCGAAAGGGCTGGAGACCCAGTACTTC.

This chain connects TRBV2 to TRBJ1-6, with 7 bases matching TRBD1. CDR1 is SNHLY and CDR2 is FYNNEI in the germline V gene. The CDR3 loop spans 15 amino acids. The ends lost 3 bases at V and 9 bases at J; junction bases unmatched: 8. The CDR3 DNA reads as TGTGCCAGCAGTGATCCCTTGCCAGGGGGTTCACCCCTCCACTTT. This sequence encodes CASSDPLPGGSPLHF.

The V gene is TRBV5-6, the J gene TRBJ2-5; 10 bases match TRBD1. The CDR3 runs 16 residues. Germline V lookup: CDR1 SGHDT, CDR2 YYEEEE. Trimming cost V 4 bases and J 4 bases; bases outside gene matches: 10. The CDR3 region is CASSLGTGVVGETQYF. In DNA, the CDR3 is TGTGCCAGCAGCCTCGGGACAGGGGTGGTCGGAGAGACCCAGTACTTC.